The rows below give T cell receptor beta chains drawn from one sample of a study of shared clonotypes between healthy human individuals. Data came from immunoSEQ multiplex PCR; TCRdb stores just in-frame clones and leaves some out. Of more than 1,200,000 clones detected, approximately 98.5% appear once; the ten largest clones hold around 0.33%. The sample consisted of naive CD4+ T cells sorted from blood. These receptors were taken from a man younger than 40 in good health. CDR3s include the opening cysteine and the closing phenylalanine or tryptophan. The D gene is left open where the match is weak. A clone size is listed for some rows: how often the clone was seen (once, few, many), or a class if it is expanded.

j_call clone_size d_call v_call cdr3_aa cdr3_nt
TRBJ2-1 NA NA TRBV4-3 CASSQAKNNEQFF TGCGCCAGCAGCCAGGCAAAGAACAATGAGCAGTTCTTC
TRBJ1-4 once NA TRBV18 CASSPPTDKNEKLFF TGTGCCAGCTCACCTCCGACAGACAAAAATGAAAAACTGTTTTTT
TRBJ2-2 NA TRBD1 TRBV12-5 CASGLRQGATGELFF TGTGCTAGTGGACTTCGACAGGGGGCTACCGGGGAGCTGTTTTTT
TRBJ1-4 NA NA TRBV7-9 CASSLLKGGDEKLFF TGTGCCAGCAGCCTCCTTAAGGGGGGCGATGAAAAACTGTTTTTT
TRBJ2-3 NA NA TRBV9 CASSVAGTITTDTQYF TGTGCCAGCAGCGTAGCTGGTACTATTACGACAGATACGCAGTATTTT
TRBJ2-7 NA NA TRBV11-2 CASSLGQVPFEQYF TGTGCCAGCAGCTTGGGCCAGGTCCCCTTCGAGCAGTACTTC
TRBJ2-7 NA NA TRBV7-2 CASSSTYEQYF TGTGCCAGCAGCTCCACCTACGAGCAGTACTTC
TRBJ1-5 NA NA TRBV28 CAAGGGSLRGFGQPQHF TGTGCCGCGGGTGGGGGGTCCCTCAGGGGTTTTGGGCAGCCCCAGCATTTT
TRBJ1-1 NA NA TRBV5-4 CASTPGGPIGNTEAFF TGTGCCAGCACCCCGGGGGGGCCGATAGGGAACACTGAAGCTTTCTTT
TRBJ2-1 NA NA TRBV4-1 CASSQGIAEAYNEQFF TGCGCCAGCAGCCAAGGGATCGCGGAGGCGTACAATGAGCAGTTCTTC
TRBJ2-3 NA NA TRBV9 CASSVFERGTDTQYF TGTGCCAGCAGCGTATTTGAGCGGGGCACAGATACGCAGTATTTT
TRBJ2-4 NA TRBD1 TRBV7-9 CASRITGENIQYF TGTGCCAGCAGGATAACAGGGGAAAACATTCAGTACTTC
TRBJ2-2 NA NA TRBV20-1 CSALEAGELFF TGCAGTGCTCTAGAGGCCGGGGAGCTGTTTTTT
TRBJ2-1 NA NA TRBV7-2 CASSSTGGASYNEQFF TGTGCCAGCAGCTCAACAGGGGGGGCATCCTACAATGAGCAGTTCTTC
TRBJ1-1 once NA TRBV28 CASRPPGDPEAFF TGTGCCAGCAGGCCCCCAGGGGACCCTGAAGCTTTCTTT
TRBJ2-7 NA NA TRBV4-3 CASSQDLVSGSEQYF TGCGCCAGCAGCCAAGATCTAGTTAGCGGAAGCGAGCAGTACTTC
TRBJ2-7 NA TRBD2 TRBV10-3 CATASGGSYEQYF TGTGCCACCGCTAGCGGGGGCTCCTACGAGCAGTACTTC
TRBJ1-4 NA NA TRBV29-1 CSAFQSGVNEKLFF TGCAGCGCCTTCCAATCCGGGGTCAATGAAAAACTGTTTTTT
TRBJ1-5 NA NA TRBV7-9 CASSRDMANQPQHF TGTGCCAGCAGTCGCGACATGGCAAATCAGCCCCAGCATTTT
TRBJ1-5 NA NA TRBV5-4 CASSRGGGGQPQHF TGTGCCAGCAGCCGGGGGGGTGGAGGCCAGCCCCAGCATTTT
TRBJ2-7 NA TRBD2 TRBV19 CASNAGVSNEQYF TGTGCCAGTAACGCGGGGGTAAGCAACGAGCAGTACTTC
TRBJ2-1 NA TRBD2 TRBV27 CASSLSGAGGLYNEQFF TGTGCCAGCAGTTTATCTGGAGCGGGAGGTCTCTACAATGAGCAGTTCTTC
TRBJ2-7 once NA TRBV4-3 CASSQGYGSYEQYF TGCGCCAGCAGCCAAGGCTACGGATCGTACGAGCAGTACTTC
TRBJ2-6 NA NA TRBV11-2 CASSLGDWGAGANVLTF TGTGCCAGCAGCTTAGGGGACTGGGGAGCTGGGGCCAACGTCCTGACTTTC
TRBJ2-5 NA NA TRBV28 CASSLSSEETQYF TGTGCCAGCAGTTTGAGCAGCGAAGAGACCCAGTACTTC